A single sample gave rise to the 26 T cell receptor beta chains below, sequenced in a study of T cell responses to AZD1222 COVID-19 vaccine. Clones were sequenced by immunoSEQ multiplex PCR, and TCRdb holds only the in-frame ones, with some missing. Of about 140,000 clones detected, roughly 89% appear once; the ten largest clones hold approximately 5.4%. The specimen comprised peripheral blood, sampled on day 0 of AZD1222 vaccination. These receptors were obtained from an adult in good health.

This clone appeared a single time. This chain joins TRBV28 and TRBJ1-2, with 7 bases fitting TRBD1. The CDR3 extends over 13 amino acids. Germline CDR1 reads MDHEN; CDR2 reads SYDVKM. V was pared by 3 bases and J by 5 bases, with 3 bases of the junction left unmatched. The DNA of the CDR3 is TGTGCCAGCAGTTTGCAGGGGGTGTATGGCTACACCTTC. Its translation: CASSLQGVYGYTF.

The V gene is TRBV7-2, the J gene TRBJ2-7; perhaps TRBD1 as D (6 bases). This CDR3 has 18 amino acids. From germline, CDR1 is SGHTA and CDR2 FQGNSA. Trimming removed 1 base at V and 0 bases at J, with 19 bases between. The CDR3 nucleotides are TGTGCCAGCAGCTTAGTTATCAGTCGGACAGCGATCTCCTACGAGCAGTACTTC. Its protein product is CASSLVISRTAISYEQYF.

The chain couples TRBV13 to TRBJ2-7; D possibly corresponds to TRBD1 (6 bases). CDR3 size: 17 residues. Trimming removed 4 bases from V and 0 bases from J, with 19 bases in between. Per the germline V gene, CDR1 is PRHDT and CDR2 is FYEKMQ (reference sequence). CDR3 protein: CASSSPYRDRGSYEQYF. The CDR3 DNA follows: TGTGCCAGCAGCTCACCATACAGGGATAGGGGCTCCTACGAGCAGTACTTC.

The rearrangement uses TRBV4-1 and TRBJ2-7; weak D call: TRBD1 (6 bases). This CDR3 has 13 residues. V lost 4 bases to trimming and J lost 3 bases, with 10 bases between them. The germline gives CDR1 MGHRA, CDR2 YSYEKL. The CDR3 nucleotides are TGCGCCAGCAGCCCAATACAGGGCTACGAGCAGTACTTC. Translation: CASSPIQGYEQYF.

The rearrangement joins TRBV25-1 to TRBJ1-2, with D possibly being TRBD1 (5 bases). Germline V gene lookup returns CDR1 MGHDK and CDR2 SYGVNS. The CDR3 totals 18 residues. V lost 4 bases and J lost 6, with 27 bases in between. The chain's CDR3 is CASSGSRDRIYVFDGYTF. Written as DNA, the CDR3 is TGTGCCAGCAGTGGGTCCCGGGACCGAATCTATGTCTTCGATGGCTACACCTTC.

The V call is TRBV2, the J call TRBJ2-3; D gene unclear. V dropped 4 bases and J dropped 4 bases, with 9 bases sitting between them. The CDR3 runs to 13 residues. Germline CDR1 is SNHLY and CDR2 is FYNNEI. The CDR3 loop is CASSAEVADTQYF. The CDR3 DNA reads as TGTGCCAGCAGTGCCGAGGTGGCAGATACGCAGTATTTT.

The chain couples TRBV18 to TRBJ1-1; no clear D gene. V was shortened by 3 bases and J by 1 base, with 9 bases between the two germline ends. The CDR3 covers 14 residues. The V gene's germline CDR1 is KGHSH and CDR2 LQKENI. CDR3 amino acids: CASSPLTENTEAFF. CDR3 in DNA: TGTGCCAGCTCACCTCTCACAGAGAACACTGAAGCTTTCTTT.

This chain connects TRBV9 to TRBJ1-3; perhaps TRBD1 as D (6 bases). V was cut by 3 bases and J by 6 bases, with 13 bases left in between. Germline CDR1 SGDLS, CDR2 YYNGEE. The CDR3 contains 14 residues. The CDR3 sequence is CASSDRARQNTIYF. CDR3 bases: TGTGCCAGCAGCGACAGGGCTCGTCAAAACACCATATATTTT.

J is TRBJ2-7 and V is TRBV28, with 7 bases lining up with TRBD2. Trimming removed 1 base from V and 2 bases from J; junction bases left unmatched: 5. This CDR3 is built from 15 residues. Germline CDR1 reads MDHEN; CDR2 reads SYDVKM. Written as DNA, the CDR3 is TGTGCCAGCAGTTTATCCGGGACTACCCCCTACGAGCAGTACTTC. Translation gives CASSLSGTTPYEQYF.

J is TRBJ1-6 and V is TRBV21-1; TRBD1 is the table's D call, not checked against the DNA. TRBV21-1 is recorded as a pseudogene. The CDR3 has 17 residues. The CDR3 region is CASSYHTPPGGETPLHF. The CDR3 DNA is TGTGCCAGCAGCTACCATACCCCCCCAGGGGGCGAGACACCCCTCCACTTT.

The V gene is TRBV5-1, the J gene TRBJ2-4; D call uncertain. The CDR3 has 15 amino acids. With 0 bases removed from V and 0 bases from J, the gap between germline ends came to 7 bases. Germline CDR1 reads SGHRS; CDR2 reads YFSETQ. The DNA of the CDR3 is TGCGCCAGCAGCTTGGATGCGGTAGCCAAAAACATTCAGTACTTC. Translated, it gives CASSLDAVAKNIQYF. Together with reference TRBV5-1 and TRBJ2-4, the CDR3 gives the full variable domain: KAGVTQTPRYLIKTRGQQVTLSCSPISGHRSVSWYQQTPGQGLQFLFEYFSETQRNKGNFPGRFSGRQFSNSRSEMNVSTLELGDSALYLCASSLDAVAKNIQYFGAGTRLSVL.

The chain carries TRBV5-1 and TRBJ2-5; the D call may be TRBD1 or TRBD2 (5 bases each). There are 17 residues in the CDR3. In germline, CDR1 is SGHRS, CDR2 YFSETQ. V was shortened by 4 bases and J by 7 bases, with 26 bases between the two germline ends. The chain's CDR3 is CASSPSDGRADRGTQYF. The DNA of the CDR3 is TGCGCCAGCAGCCCCTCAGACGGCAGGGCCGATCGGGGGACCCAGTACTTC.

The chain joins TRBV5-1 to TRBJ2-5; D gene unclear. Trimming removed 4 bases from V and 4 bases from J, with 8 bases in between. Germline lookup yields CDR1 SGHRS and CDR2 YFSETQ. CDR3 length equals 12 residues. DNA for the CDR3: TGCGCCAGCAGCCCCTCAGGAGAGACCCAGTACTTC. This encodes CASSPSGETQYF.

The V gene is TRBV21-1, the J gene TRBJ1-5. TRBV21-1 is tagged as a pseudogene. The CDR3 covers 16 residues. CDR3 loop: CASSKARVELNQPQHF. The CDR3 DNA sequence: TGTGCCAGCAGCAAAGCAAGGGTAGAACTAAATCAGCCCCAGCATTTT.

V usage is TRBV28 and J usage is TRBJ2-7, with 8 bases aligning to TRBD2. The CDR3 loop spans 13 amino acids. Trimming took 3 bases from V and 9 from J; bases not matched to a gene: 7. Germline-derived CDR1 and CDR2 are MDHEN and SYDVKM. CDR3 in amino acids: CASSFRSGSVQYF. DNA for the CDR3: TGTGCCAGCAGTTTCCGGAGCGGGAGTGTGCAGTACTTC.

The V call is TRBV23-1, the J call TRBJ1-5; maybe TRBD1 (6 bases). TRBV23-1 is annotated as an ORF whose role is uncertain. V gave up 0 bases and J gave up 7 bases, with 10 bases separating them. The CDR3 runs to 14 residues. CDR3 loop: CASSQSTGRQPQHF. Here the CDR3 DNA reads TGCGCCAGCAGTCAATCCACAGGGCGACAGCCCCAGCATTTT.

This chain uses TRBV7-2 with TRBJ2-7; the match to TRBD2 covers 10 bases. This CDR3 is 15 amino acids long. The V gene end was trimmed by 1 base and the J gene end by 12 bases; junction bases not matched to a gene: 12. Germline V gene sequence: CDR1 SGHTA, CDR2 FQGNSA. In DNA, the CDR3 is TGTGCCAGCAGCTTAGGGACTAGCGGAAATCGAAATCCGTACTTC. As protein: CASSLGTSGNRNPYF.

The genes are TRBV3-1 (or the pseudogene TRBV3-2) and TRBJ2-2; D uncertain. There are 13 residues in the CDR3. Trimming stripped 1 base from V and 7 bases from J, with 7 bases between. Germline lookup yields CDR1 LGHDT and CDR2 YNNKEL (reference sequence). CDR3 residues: CASSQVAIGELFF. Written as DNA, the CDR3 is TGTGCCAGCAGCCAAGTTGCAATCGGGGAGCTGTTTTTT.

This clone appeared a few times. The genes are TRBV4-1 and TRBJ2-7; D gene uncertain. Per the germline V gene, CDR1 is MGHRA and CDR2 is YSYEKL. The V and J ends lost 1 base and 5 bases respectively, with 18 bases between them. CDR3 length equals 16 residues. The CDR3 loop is CASSQGAAVSYNEQYF. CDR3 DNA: TGCGCCAGCAGCCAAGGAGCCGCGGTCTCCTACAACGAGCAGTACTTC.

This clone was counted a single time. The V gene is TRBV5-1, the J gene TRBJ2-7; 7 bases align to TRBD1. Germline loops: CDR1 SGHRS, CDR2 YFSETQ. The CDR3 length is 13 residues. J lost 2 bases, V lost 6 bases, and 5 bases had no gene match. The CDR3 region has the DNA TGCGCCAGCAACACAGGGGTCACCTACGAGCAGTACTTC. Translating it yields CASNTGVTYEQYF.

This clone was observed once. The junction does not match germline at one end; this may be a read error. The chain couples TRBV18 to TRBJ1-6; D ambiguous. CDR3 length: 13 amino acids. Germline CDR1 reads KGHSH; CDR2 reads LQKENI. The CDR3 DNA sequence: TGTGCCAGCACACCCCATCGGTACTCACCCCTCCACTTT. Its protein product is CASTPHRYSPLHF.

The CDR3 DNA follows: TGCGCCAGCAGCTTGGCGGATAATGAAAAACTGTTTTTT. This translates into CASSLADNEKLFF. The chain links TRBV5-1 to TRBJ1-4; D call uncertain. Germline lookup yields CDR1 SGHRS and CDR2 YFSETQ. The CDR3 is made up of 13 amino acids. Deletions cut 0 bases from V and 4 bases from J, with 4 bases between.

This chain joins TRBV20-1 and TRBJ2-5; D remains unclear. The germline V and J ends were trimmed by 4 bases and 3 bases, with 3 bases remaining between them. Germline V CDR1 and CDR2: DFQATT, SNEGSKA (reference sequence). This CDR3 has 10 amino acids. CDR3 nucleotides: TGCAGTGCTACGGAAGAGACCCAGTACTTC. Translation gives CSATEETQYF.

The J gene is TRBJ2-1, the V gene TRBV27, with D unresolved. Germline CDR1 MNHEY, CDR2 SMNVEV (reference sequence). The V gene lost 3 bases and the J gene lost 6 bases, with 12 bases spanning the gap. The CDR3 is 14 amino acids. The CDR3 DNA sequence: TGTGCCAGCAGTTTCGTAGGTCCCTCCAATGAGCAGTTCTTC. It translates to CASSFVGPSNEQFF.

The CDR3 region is CASSEDHRGKMAYEQYF. The CDR3 coding sequence is TGTGCCAGCAGTGAGGATCACAGGGGGAAGATGGCGTACGAGCAGTACTTC. The chain joins TRBV6-1 to TRBJ2-7, with 8 bases fitting TRBD1. The V segment lost 3 bases and the J segment 4 bases; nucleotides outside the gene matches: 14. The CDR3 contains 17 residues. Germline V gene lookup returns CDR1 MNHNS and CDR2 SASEGT.

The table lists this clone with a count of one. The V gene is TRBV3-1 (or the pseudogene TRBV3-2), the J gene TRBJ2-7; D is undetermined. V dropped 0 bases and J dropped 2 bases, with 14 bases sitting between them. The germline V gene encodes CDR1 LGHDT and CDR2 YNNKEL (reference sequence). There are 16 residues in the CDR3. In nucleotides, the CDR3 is TGTGCCAGCAGCCAAGATAAGGATTACTTTCCCTACGAGCAGTACTTC. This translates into CASSQDKDYFPYEQYF.